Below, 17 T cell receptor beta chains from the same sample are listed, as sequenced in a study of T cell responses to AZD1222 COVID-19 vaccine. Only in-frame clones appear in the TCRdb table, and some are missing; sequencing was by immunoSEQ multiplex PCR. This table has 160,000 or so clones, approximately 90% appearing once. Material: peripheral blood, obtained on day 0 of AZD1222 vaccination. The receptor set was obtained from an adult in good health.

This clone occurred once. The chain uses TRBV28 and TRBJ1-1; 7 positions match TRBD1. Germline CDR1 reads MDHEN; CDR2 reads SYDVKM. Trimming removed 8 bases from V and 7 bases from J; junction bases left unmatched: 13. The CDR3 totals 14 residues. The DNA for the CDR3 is TGTGCCAGCTCCCCCCCGGGACAGCCAATTGAAGCTTTCTTT. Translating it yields CASSPPGQPIEAFF. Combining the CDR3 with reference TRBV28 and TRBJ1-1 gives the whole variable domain DVKVTQSSRYLVKRTGEKVFLECVQDMDHENMFWYRQDPGLGLRLIYFSYDVKMKEKGDIPEGYSVSREKKERFSLILESASTNQTSMYLCASSPPGQPIEAFFGQGTRLTVV.

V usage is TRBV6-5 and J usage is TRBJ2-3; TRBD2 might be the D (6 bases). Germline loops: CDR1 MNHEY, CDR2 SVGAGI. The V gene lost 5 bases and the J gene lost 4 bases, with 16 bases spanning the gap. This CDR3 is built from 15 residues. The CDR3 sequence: CASSPLASSADTQYF. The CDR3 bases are TGTGCCAGCAGTCCTCTAGCGAGCTCCGCAGATACGCAGTATTTT.

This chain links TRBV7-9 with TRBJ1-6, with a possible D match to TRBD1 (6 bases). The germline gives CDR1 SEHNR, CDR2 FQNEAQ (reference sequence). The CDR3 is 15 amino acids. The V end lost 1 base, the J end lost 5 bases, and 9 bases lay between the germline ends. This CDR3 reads CASSLGDTHNSPLHF. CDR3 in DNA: TGTGCCAGCAGCTTAGGGGACACCCATAATTCACCCCTCCACTTT.

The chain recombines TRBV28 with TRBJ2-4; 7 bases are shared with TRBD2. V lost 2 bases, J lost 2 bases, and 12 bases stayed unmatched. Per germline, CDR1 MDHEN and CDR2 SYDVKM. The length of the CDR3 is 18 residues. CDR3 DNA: TGTGCCAGCAGTTTACCTACTTCGGCGGGAGTTCCCAAAAACATTCAGTACTTC. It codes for CASSLPTSAGVPKNIQYF.

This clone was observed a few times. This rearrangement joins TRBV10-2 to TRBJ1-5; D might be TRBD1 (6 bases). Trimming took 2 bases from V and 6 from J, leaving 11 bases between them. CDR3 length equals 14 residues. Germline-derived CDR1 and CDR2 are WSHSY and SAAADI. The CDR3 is CASSEDRSRQPQHF. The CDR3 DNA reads TGCGCCAGCAGTGAGGACAGGTCTCGTCAGCCCCAGCATTTT.

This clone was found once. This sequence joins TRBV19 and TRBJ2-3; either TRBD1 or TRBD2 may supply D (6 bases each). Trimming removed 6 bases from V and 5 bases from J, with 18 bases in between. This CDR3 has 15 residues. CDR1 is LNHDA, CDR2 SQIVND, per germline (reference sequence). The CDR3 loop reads CASRPGWGARDTQYF. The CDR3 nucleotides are TGTGCCAGTAGACCTGGATGGGGGGCTAGAGATACGCAGTATTTT.

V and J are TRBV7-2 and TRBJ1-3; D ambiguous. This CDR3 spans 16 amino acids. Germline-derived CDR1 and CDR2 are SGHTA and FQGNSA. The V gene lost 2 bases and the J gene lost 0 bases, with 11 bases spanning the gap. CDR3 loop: CASSLYDAGSGNTIYF. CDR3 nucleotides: TGTGCCAGCAGCTTATACGATGCGGGCTCTGGAAACACCATATATTTT.

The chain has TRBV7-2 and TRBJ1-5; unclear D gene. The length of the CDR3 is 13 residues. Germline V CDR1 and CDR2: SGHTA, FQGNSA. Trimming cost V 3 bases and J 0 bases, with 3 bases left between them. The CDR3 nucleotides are TGTGCCAGCAGCTTCTATAGCAATCAGCCCCAGCATTTT. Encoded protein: CASSFYSNQPQHF.

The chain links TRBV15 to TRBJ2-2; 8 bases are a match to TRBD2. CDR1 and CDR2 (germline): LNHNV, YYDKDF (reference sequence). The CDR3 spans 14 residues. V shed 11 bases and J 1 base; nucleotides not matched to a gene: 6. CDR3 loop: CAAGGQGNTGELFF. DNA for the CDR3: TGTGCCGCGGGGGGCCAAGGGAACACCGGGGAGCTGTTTTTT.

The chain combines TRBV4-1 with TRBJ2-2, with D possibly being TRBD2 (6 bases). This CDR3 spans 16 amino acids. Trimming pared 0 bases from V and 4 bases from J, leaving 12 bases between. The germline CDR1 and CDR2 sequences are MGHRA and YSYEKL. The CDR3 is CASSQDNLASTGELFF. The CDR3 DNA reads TGCGCCAGCAGCCAAGATAACCTAGCGAGCACCGGGGAGCTGTTTTTT.

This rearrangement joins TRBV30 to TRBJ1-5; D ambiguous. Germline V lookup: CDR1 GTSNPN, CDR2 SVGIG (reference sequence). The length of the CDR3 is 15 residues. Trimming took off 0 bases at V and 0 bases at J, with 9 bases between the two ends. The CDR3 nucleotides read TGTGCCTGGAGTGTAGCCGGTTATAGCAATCAGCCCCAGCATTTT. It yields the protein CAWSVAGYSNQPQHF.

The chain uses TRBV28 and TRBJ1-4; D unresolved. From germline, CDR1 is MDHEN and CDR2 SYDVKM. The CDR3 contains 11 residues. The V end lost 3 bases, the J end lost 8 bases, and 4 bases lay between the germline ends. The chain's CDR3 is CASSFDEKLFF. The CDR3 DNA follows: TGTGCCAGCAGTTTTGACGAAAAACTGTTTTTT.

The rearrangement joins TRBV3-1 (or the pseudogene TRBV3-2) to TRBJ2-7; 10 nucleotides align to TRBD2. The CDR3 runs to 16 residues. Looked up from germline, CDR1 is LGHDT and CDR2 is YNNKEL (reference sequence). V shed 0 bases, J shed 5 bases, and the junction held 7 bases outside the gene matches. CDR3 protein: CASSQDRLAGVNEQYF. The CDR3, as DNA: TGTGCCAGCAGCCAAGATCGGCTAGCGGGAGTAAACGAGCAGTACTTC.

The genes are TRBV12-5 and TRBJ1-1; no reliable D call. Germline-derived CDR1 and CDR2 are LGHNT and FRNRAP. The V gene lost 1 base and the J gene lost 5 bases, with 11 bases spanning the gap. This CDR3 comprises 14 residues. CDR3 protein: CASGLGGHPTEAFF. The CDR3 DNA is TGTGCTAGTGGTTTGGGGGGTCATCCGACTGAAGCTTTCTTT.

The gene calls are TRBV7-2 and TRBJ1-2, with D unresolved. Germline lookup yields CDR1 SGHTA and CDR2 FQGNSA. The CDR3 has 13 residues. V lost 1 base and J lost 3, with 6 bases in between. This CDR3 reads CASSLVMDYGYTF. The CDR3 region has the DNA TGTGCCAGCAGCTTAGTAATGGACTATGGCTACACCTTC.

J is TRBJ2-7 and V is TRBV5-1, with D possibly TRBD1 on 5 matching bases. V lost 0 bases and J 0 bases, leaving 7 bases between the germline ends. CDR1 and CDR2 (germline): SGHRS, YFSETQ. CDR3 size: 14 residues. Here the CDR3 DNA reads TGCGCCAGCAGCTTGGCGCAGGGCTCCTACGAGCAGTACTTC. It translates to CASSLAQGSYEQYF.

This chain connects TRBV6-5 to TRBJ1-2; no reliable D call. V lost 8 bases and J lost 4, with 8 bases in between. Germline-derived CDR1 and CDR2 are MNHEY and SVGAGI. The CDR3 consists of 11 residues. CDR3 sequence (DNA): TGTGCCAGCGAGTTACTCTATGGCTACACCTTC. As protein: CASELLYGYTF.